This T cell receptor beta chain was documented in a study of cytomegalovirus exposure and HLA in healthy donors (dated by TCRdb to between 2016 and 2019). Regarding the research as a whole: In an earlier analysis of roughly 500 of the donors, about 270 Gb of sequence data and 90 million to 130 million unique TCR beta sequences from roughly 180 million T cells were reported. Roughly 300 gigabases of sequencing data and roughly 81 million unique TCR sequences made up an early release that covered several hundred HLA-typed donors. The genetic ancestry cluster associated with self-reported Caucasian donors included roughly 84% of the roughly 390 genotyped donors. The aim of the study was to test whether cataloging public T cell receptors could identify signatures of past pathogen exposure. The study profiled the T cell repertoires of fewer than 850 subjects by immunosequencing and related them to cytomegalovirus serostatus. Along with the approximately 620-subject first cohort, a separate validation cohort of more than 90 different subjects was used. The study combined high-throughput TCR immunosequencing, statistical association of individual TCRs with disease status, and machine learning to predict cytomegalovirus infection status. A later analysis re-analyzed previously published TCR beta repertoires from 500 to 700 donors and added high-resolution HLA genotyping to study TCR occurrence patterns. In the later analysis, no new phenotypic data were used to find candidate immune exposures; instead, reliance was placed on TCR beta sequences and their occurrence across donors. To decide whether each TCR beta V gene segment behaved as functional or pseudogenic, an earlier analysis of nearly 600 of the donors relied on high-throughput TCR beta sequencing. Donor age, sex, ethnicity and CMV serostatus were compiled together with the repertoire data. A later genetic analysis used genome-wide SNP genotypes for about 60% of the roughly 670 donors, treating that subset as a discovery cohort. Every repertoire in the discovery cohort had been generated on one and the same sequencing platform. Both class I and class II loci were covered by HLA typing, at four-digit resolution. The number of donors typed differed by locus, with roughly 620-630 for A, B, C, DRB1 and DQB1, 522 for DQA1, about 610 for DPA1, and some 450 for DPB1. Because of strong linkage in the cohort, 4 to 6 DR-DQ haplotypes were treated as single units for association and clustering. On average, roughly 240,000 unique TCR beta nucleotide sequences were sequenced per donor among fewer than 500 genotyped donors of the cohort, with 15% to 20% of those sequences being non-productive.

In total, around 600 healthy bone marrow donors made up the cohort. At the time of sampling, every cohort member was nominally healthy, though immune exposures that went unrecorded were likely present. The donor was CMV seropositive and belonged to the group of around 300 seropositive cohort members. Each donor provided a peripheral blood sample, and peripheral blood mononuclear cells were used for TCR beta sequencing. The Qiagen DNeasy Blood Extraction Kit was used to extract genomic DNA from the blood cell samples. The protocol used for the library was the immunoSEQ multiplex PCR assay. For the multiplex PCR, a mixture combining 60 forward primers for TCR Vbeta segments and 13 reverse primers for TCR Jbeta segments was used. A multiplex PCR assay on genomic DNA amplified the CDR3 region of rearranged TCR beta genes. On the Illumina HiSeq System, the amplified TCR beta libraries were sequenced as 87-base-pair reads. On the authors' methods: In a later analysis, 77 million or so unique TCR beta chains were counted across the 690 or so repertoires, and around 10 million of these chains were shared by at least two donors. Raw reads were error-corrected and collapsed into unique sequences with a nearest-neighbor algorithm that merged closely related sequences to remove PCR and sequencing errors. V, D and J gene segments were assigned by aligning CDR3 sequences to IMGT reference sequences. For a sequence to be retained, at least a six-nucleotide match to both a V gene segment and a J gene segment was required. A rearrangement was called productive if the CDR3 had no stop codons and remained in frame with V and J, and every other rearrangement was called non-productive. CDR3 was defined by IMGT convention, running from the second conserved V-encoded cysteine to the conserved J-encoded phenylalanine. In an earlier analysis of around 540 of the donors, sequences lacking an unambiguous match to a single V gene segment were excluded. In an earlier analysis of 587 of the donors, V segments were called functional above 56.7% productive rearrangements and were called segregating when the between-donor standard deviation exceeded 5%. A statistical classification framework was built for diagnosing cytomegalovirus status from the catalog of TCR beta chain sequences. In a later analysis, V and J genes were assigned by comparing TCR nucleotide sequences against IMGT/GENE-DB human TR gene sequences. The TCRdist pipeline was used in a later analysis to assign CDR3 sequences and most-parsimonious VDJ recombination scenarios. In a later analysis, each TCR beta chain was defined by its CDR3 amino acid sequence together with its V-gene family, and reads lacking a unique V-gene family were excluded. As a way to deal with suspected cross-contamination and a sequencing artifact, a later analysis dropped 640 or so nucleotide sequences that were highly shared and had low generation probability. In a later analysis, a clonal expansion index was calculated for each public chain from normalized within-repertoire ranks of inferred template counts. A later analysis computed generation probabilities with a VDJ recombination model fitted to out-of-frame rearrangements, and checked the results against IGoR. In a later analysis, TCR-TCR, TCR-HLA and TCR-CMV co-occurrence was scored with hypergeometric tests, and a repertoire-size bias correction was applied to TCR pairs. In a later analysis, false discovery rates were estimated by permuting HLA or CMV assignments 20 times. In a later analysis, co-occurring TCRs were grouped using DBSCAN, with TCRdist sequence similarity added in when clustering inside HLA-allele-positive subsets. Repertoires with fewer than 30,000 or more than 120,000 public chains, plus five repertoires with anomalous nucleotide sharing, were excluded from co-occurrence clustering. TCRdb obtained this table from immuneACCESS and retained in-frame rearrangements with V and J assigned. These tables miss some clones; where compared with another copy, unresolved V genes account for less than half of the shortfall, and the remainder is unexplained. D and trimming were read from the DNA, whereas the V and J calls and clone size are those reported in that table. The sample includes more than 100,000 clones, with roughly four fifths observed a single time. The ten largest clones take up around 3% of the sample.

The CDR3 runs 15 residues from the cysteine to the phenylalanine. Just CDR3 DNA is preserved here, 45 bases in frame from base 1. At the junction V is shortened by 1 base and J by 7 bases, with 11 bases in between. The germline V gene sets CDR1 to SGHDN and CDR2 to FVKESK. The study at large found these results: Immune exposure information for the cohort was limited to CMV serostatus. An earlier analysis of 450 to 750 of the donors showed that most TCR beta V segments appeared in productive rearrangements either about 87% or about 30% of the time, which broadly matched IMGT annotations. Because the 87-base-pair reads could not distinguish some IMGT-functional V segments, including TRBV6-2 and TRBV6-3, those segments were excluded. A cluster of highly shared sequence variants was judged likely to be a technical artifact of the sequencing pipeline. When HLA alleles, especially DR and DQ, strongly co-occurred, attributing TCR associations to individual alleles was difficult. In a later analysis, HLA-associated TCR beta chains were found to be more clonally expanded and to have lower generation probabilities than equally common non-associated chains. The earlier analysis of about 600 of the donors excluded over 15 rarely observed V segments, including chromosome 9 orphons, because counts were too low. This cohort had only TCR beta chains sequenced, and the lack of alpha or paired-chain data limited which features could be detected. According to the authors, the approach could potentially be generalized to other disease states and immunological phenotypes. The classifier was reported to diagnose cytomegalovirus status with high specificity and sensitivity in both the original and validation cohorts. A later genetic analysis reported fewer N-insertions in productive TCRs among donors in an Asian-associated ancestry cluster than the roughly 720-donor mean. In a later genetic analysis, a missense DCLRE1C variant was associated with V-gene and J-gene trimming of TCR beta chains, and the association was replicated in an independent cohort. In a later analysis, several top co-occurrence clusters were reported to appear linked to parvovirus B19, influenza, CMV and Epstein-Barr virus. At a false discovery rate of 0.05, a later analysis linked 16,951 TCR beta sequences to specific HLA alleles. Correlated functional status among segregating V segments might reflect linkage disequilibrium, but an unknown experimental factor could not be ruled out. According to a later analysis, TCR association rates differed among HLA loci, with DRB1 alleles showing the most associated TCRs and HLA-C alleles showing the fewest. In the study, 150 to 200 TCR beta chains were listed as associated with cytomegalovirus. Sequencing depth was assumed to be roughly uniform across donors in the presence/absence analyses, though that assumption may not hold. A few of the identified cytomegalovirus-associated TCR beta chains were confirmed in vitro to be specific for cytomegalovirus antigens. According to a later analysis, most CMV-associated TCR beta chains appeared to be HLA-restricted, and the HLA associations seemed to be driven largely by CMV exposure. Most TCR sequences were observed very rarely across donors, whereas some public TCRs were present in many individuals. A further reported finding was that TCR beta sequences accurately predicted the HLA-A and HLA-B alleles for most subjects in the first cohort. Because some donors lacked HLA typing at each locus, the association tests relied only on the typed subset.

This clone was seen a few times. Its binding antigen is unknown. The input lacks base qualities; no much larger clone sits a single base away. The clonotype originates from a woman aged 30 to 39 in good health and CMV-seropositive. The rearrangement combines TRBV14 with TRBJ1-6; the D region possibly corresponds to TRBD1 (5 bases align). Sequencing was performed on PBMCs. The CDR3 corresponds to CASSQVLGGNSPLHF. The nucleotide sequence reads as follows: TGTGCCAGCAGCCAAGTTTTGGGGGGGAATTCACCCCTCCACTTT. Supplemented by the reference TRBV14 and TRBJ1-6 proteins around the CDR3, the complete variable domain is EAGVTQFPSHSVIEKGQTVTLRCDPISGHDNLYWYRRVMGKEIKFLLHFVKESKQDESGMPNNRFLAERTGGTYSTLKVQPAELEDSGVYFCASSQVLGGNSPLHFGNGTRLTVT.